The sequence of this T cell receptor beta chain was determined in a study of control samples from healthy donors and cancer patients. The ends were cut back, 5 bases at V and 3 bases at J, with 14 bases in the middle. CDR3 size: 15 residues. The germline V gene encodes CDR1 MGHDK and CDR2 SYGVNS. Assay: immunoSEQ multiplex PCR; the TCRdb copy retains only in-frame clones and omits some. The sample comprises around 51,000 clones, under 90% of which are singletons, and 10% rests with the top ten. This rearrangement joins TRBV25-1 to TRBJ2-1; unclear D gene. This TCR came from a man aged 70 or older in good health. Sequencing was performed on blood. This CDR3 is CASSLTQRDYNEQFF. Here the CDR3 DNA reads TGTGCCAGCAGTCTAACCCAGCGTGACTACAATGAGCAGTTCTTC.